These 32 T cell receptor beta chains were all obtained from the same sample, sequenced in a study of OX40 agonist ivuxolimab in advanced cancers. The repertoire was sequenced with immunoSEQ multiplex PCR; TCRdb's copy has only in-frame clones and lacks some. The data contain some 54,000 clones, 86% of them singletons. Source: CD4+ or CD8+ T cells sorted from blood, taken in a trial of the OX40 agonist ivuxolimab. Receptors were obtained from an adult with an advanced solid tumor such as melanoma, head and neck, liver or kidney cancer.

J is TRBJ2-7 and V is TRBV5-4, with no clear D. The ends were cut back, 1 base at V and 0 bases at J, with 11 bases in the middle. Per the germline V gene, CDR1 is SGHNT and CDR2 is YYREEE (reference sequence). The CDR3 is made up of 15 amino acids. CDR3 sequence: CASSLTLGSSYEQYF. CDR3 nucleotides: TGTGCCAGCAGCTTGACGTTGGGTAGCTCCTACGAGCAGTACTTC.

Worth noting for this clone: This same CDR3 is encoded by further DNA sequences in the sample. The chain joins TRBV9 to TRBJ1-6; TRBD1 aligns across 8 bases. From germline, CDR1 is SGDLS and CDR2 YYNGEE. The CDR3 consists of 15 residues. The V and J ends lost 0 bases and 7 bases, in that order; junction bases with no gene match: 3. The CDR3 protein is CASSVAGGENSPLHF. The CDR3 DNA reads as TGTGCCAGCAGCGTAGCAGGGGGCGAAAATTCACCCCTCCACTTT.

This clone is labeled as medium-sized. The genes are TRBV5-1 and TRBJ2-1, with D tentatively TRBD2 (5 bases). This CDR3 region has 15 residues. Germline assignment: CDR1 SGHRS and CDR2 YFSETQ. V was clipped by 4 bases and J by 13 bases, with 24 bases between them. The CDR3 reads CASSDGSTVKINQFF. CDR3 nucleotide sequence: TGCGCCAGCAGCGATGGGAGTACGGTAAAGATCAATCAGTTCTTC. The variable domain in full, completed from reference TRBV5-1 and TRBJ2-1, reads KAGVTQTPRYLIKTRGQQVTLSCSPISGHRSVSWYQQTPGQGLQFLFEYFSETQRNKGNFPGRFSGRQFSNSRSEMNVSTLELGDSALYLCASSDGSTVKINQFFGPGTRLTVL.

This chain joins TRBV12-5 and TRBJ1-5; D ambiguous. The germline V gene has CDR1 LGHNT and CDR2 FRNRAP. V lost 5 bases and J 7 bases, leaving 27 bases between the germline ends. The length of the CDR3 is 18 residues. CDR3 residues: CASGPTGKGFGVRQPQHF. CDR3 coding DNA: TGTGCTAGTGGTCCAACCGGCAAGGGATTTGGGGTACGACAGCCCCAGCATTTT. Full variable domain (outside the CDR3, taken from reference TRBV12-5 and TRBJ1-5): DARVTQTPRHKVTEMGQEVTMRCQPILGHNTVFWYRQTMMQGLELLAYFRNRAPLDDSGMPKDRFSAEMPDATLATLKIQPSEPRDSAVYFCASGPTGKGFGVRQPQHFGDGTRLSIL.

The rearrangement links TRBV7-2 to TRBJ1-5; no definite D call. Trimming left V 1 base short and J 2 bases short, with 9 bases between. This CDR3 has 15 amino acids. From germline, CDR1 is SGHTA and CDR2 FQGNSA. CDR3 protein: CASSLGPSRNQPQHF. The CDR3 coding sequence is TGTGCCAGCAGCTTAGGACCTTCCCGCAATCAGCCCCAGCATTTT.

The chain employs TRBV19 and TRBJ2-7, with D uncertain. V lost 0 bases, J lost 1 base, and 4 bases lay in between. This CDR3 is built from 13 residues. Per the germline V gene, CDR1 is LNHDA and CDR2 is SQIVND (reference sequence). The CDR3 coding sequence is TGTGCCAGTAGTATAGACAGGTCCTACGAGCAGTACTTC. This gives the protein CASSIDRSYEQYF.

This chain connects TRBV5-6 to TRBJ1-5; TRBD1 aligns across 9 bases. The CDR3 contains 15 residues. Germline-derived CDR1 and CDR2 are SGHDT and YYEEEE. V lost 1 base, J lost 3 bases, and 2 bases stayed unmatched. CDR3 coding DNA: TGTGCCAGCAGCTTGTGGGACAGGGCCAATCAGCCCCAGCATTTT. Its protein is CASSLWDRANQPQHF.

In DNA form, the CDR3 reads TGTGCCAGTAGGGACAGGGGACTCGGTGAGCAGTTCTTC. Translated: CASRDRGLGEQFF. The chain combines TRBV5-4 with TRBJ2-1; 10 nucleotides agree with TRBD1. The CDR3 spans 13 residues. Germline trimming cut 8 bases from V and 9 bases from J; bases unmatched to any gene: 8. Germline CDR1 is SGHNT and CDR2 is YYREEE (reference sequence).

The chain carries TRBV21-1 and TRBJ1-1. TRBV21-1 is tagged as a pseudogene. The CDR3 sequence is 15 residues long. CDR3 DNA: TGTGCCAGCAGCAAAGGAGGCGAGATAAACACTGAAGCTTTCTTT. Its protein is CASSKGGEINTEAFF.

V and J are TRBV9 and TRBJ2-4; 10 nucleotides line up with TRBD1. Germline assignment: CDR1 SGDLS and CDR2 YYNGEE. This CDR3 region has 15 residues. V shed 4 bases, J shed 6 bases, and the junction held 7 bases outside the gene matches. CDR3 protein: CASSFYGDRGNIQYF. The CDR3 nucleotides are TGTGCCAGCAGCTTTTACGGGGACAGGGGAAACATTCAGTACTTC.

The rearrangement joins TRBV13 to TRBJ1-3; D is perhaps TRBD1 (5 bases). The V end was cut by 2 bases, the J end by 3 bases, with 14 bases between. Germline CDR1 reads PRHDT; CDR2 reads FYEKMQ (reference sequence). CDR3 length: 16 amino acids. This CDR3 is CASSLKRGVVGNTIYF. As DNA, the CDR3 is TGTGCCAGCAGCTTAAAGAGGGGAGTAGTTGGAAACACCATATATTTT. The variable domain in full, with the rest retrieved from reference TRBV13 and TRBJ1-3, is AAGVIQSPRHLIKEKRETATLKCYPIPRHDTVYWYQQGPGQDPQFLISFYEKMQSDKGSIPDRFSAQQFSDYHSELNMSSLELGDSALYFCASSLKRGVVGNTIYFGEGSWLTVV.

CDR3 in amino acids: CASSLTPRLSTDTQYF. Here the CDR3 DNA reads TGCGCCAGCAGCTTGACCCCAAGGTTAAGCACAGATACGCAGTATTTT. The chain joins TRBV5-1 to TRBJ2-3; D remains unclear. Germline CDR1 reads SGHRS; CDR2 reads YFSETQ. The V and J ends lost 1 base and 0 bases respectively, with 12 bases between them. The length of the CDR3 is 16 residues.

The chain recombines TRBV5-1 with TRBJ1-2, with TRBD1 matching 7 bases. From germline, CDR1 is SGHRS and CDR2 YFSETQ. This CDR3 is built from 14 residues. After removal of 2 bases from V and 6 bases from J, the junction contained 7 bases not matched to a gene. CDR3 amino acids: CASSFRQGQDGYTF. Here the CDR3 DNA reads TGCGCCAGCAGCTTTCGACAGGGTCAGGATGGCTACACCTTC.

This rearrangement joins TRBV27 to TRBJ1-6; weak D call: TRBD1 (5 bases). The CDR3 totals 15 residues. The ends were cut back, 1 base at V and 9 bases at J, with 13 bases in the middle. Germline assignment: CDR1 MNHEY and CDR2 SMNVEV (reference sequence). DNA of the CDR3: TGTGCCAGCAGTTTATGGTTCCAGGGAAGTTCACCCCTCCACTTT. This encodes CASSLWFQGSSPLHF.

The rearrangement joins TRBV7-6 to TRBJ1-2; D remains ambiguous. Germline V gene sequence: CDR1 SGHVS, CDR2 FNYEAQ. This CDR3 spans 13 amino acids. Trimming stripped 5 bases from V and 7 bases from J, with 14 bases between. As DNA, the CDR3 is TGTGCCAGCAGCCCCGCAGCAGGATTTGGCTACACCTTC. Translating gives CASSPAAGFGYTF.

V gene TRBV6-5 combines with J gene TRBJ1-1; D might be TRBD1 (5 bases). This CDR3 contains 12 residues. Trimming took 7 bases from V and 7 from J, leaving 13 bases between them. CDR1 is MNHEY and CDR2 is SVGAGI in the germline V gene. The CDR3 coding sequence is TGTGCCAGCACCAGAGTTGGGGGTGAAGCTTTCTTT. It yields the protein CASTRVGGEAFF.

The chain has TRBV11-2 and TRBJ2-7, with unresolved D. The CDR3 loop spans 14 amino acids. V dropped 0 bases and J dropped 9 bases, with 15 bases sitting between them. Per the germline V gene, CDR1 is SGHAT and CDR2 is FQNNGV. As DNA, the CDR3 is TGTGCCAGCAGCTTAGACCCGAGAGGAGTGGGGCAGTACTTC. Residues: CASSLDPRGVGQYF.

This chain links TRBV6-1 with TRBJ1-1; possibly TRBD1 for D (5 bases). This CDR3 region has 15 residues. CDR1 is MNHNS, CDR2 SASEGT, per germline. With 11 bases removed from V and 0 bases from J, the gap between germline ends came to 19 bases. The CDR3 is CAGSPGGGMNTEAFF. CDR3 DNA: TGTGCCGGCTCTCCCGGGGGGGGGATGAACACTGAAGCTTTCTTT.

The J gene is TRBJ1-1, the V gene TRBV7-3; possibly TRBD1 for D (6 bases). This CDR3 contains 14 residues. Germline values: CDR1 SGHTA, CDR2 FQGTGA. The V end was cut by 5 bases, the J end by 2 bases, with 12 bases between. The CDR3 DNA reads TGTGCCAGCAGCCCGGGGGCAGGAAACACTGAAGCTTTCTTT. Amino acid sequence: CASSPGAGNTEAFF.

The CDR3: CASGLWAKWSGELFF. In nucleotides, the CDR3 is TGTGCTAGTGGTTTGTGGGCCAAGTGGTCCGGGGAGCTGTTTTTT. V and J are TRBV12-5 and TRBJ2-2, with unresolved D. Germline CDR1 LGHNT, CDR2 FRNRAP. CDR3 size: 15 residues. With 2 bases removed from V and 6 bases from J, the gap between germline ends came to 13 bases.

The chain carries TRBV29-1 and TRBJ2-5; 10 bases are shared with TRBD1. This CDR3 contains 14 residues. CDR1 is SQVTM and CDR2 is ANQGSEA in the germline V gene. V gave up 6 bases and J gave up 5 bases; unmatched junction bases: 9. The CDR3 here is CSVLKGQGRETQYF. The CDR3 DNA reads TGCAGCGTCCTTAAGGGACAGGGGAGGGAGACCCAGTACTTC. Together with reference TRBV29-1 and TRBJ2-5, the CDR3 gives the full variable domain: SAVISQKPSRDICQRGTSLTIQCQVDSQVTMMFWYRQQPGQSLTLIATANQGSEATYESGFVIDKFPISRPNLTFSTLTVSNMSPEDSSIYLCSVLKGQGRETQYFGPGTRLLVL.

V and J are TRBV2 and TRBJ1-1; weak D call: TRBD1 (5 bases). The V end was cut by 4 bases, the J end by 1 base, with 7 bases between. CDR3 length equals 13 residues. CDR1 and CDR2 (germline): SNHLY, FYNNEI. The CDR3 here is CASSGQPNTEAFF. In nucleotides, the CDR3 is TGTGCCAGCAGTGGACAGCCGAACACTGAAGCTTTCTTT.

The gene calls are TRBV18 and TRBJ1-1, with 9 bases matching TRBD1. Germline V gene sequence: CDR1 KGHSH, CDR2 LQKENI. Trimming took 3 bases from V and 1 from J; bases not matched to a gene: 9. This CDR3 contains 17 residues. The CDR3 DNA is TGTGCCAGCTCACCCCCGGGACAGGGTGGCCGGAACACTGAAGCTTTCTTT. Protein: CASSPPGQGGRNTEAFF.

CDR3 DNA: TGTGCCAGCAGTGAACCGGGACAGCCCTACGAGCAGTACTTC. Amino acid sequence: CASSEPGQPYEQYF. The rearrangement uses TRBV6-5 and TRBJ2-7, with 7 bases that match TRBD1. V lost 5 bases, J lost 2 bases, and 6 bases stayed unmatched. The length of the CDR3 is 14 residues. Germline V lookup: CDR1 MNHEY, CDR2 SVGAGI.

The chain uses TRBV11-2 and TRBJ1-3, with D uncertain. Germline CDR1 reads SGHAT; CDR2 reads FQNNGV. This CDR3 contains 16 residues. V shed 4 bases and J shed 4 bases, with 17 bases lying between them. The CDR3 DNA sequence: TGTGCCAGCAGCTCGAGTTGGAGGGCTTTAGGAAACACCATATATTTT. This codes for CASSSSWRALGNTIYF. The entire variable domain, with the rest obtained from reference TRBV11-2 and TRBJ1-3, is as follows: EAGVAQSPRYKIIEKRQSVAFWCNPISGHATLYWYQQILGQGPKLLIQFQNNGVVDDSQLPKDRFSAERLKGVDSTLKIQPAKLEDSAVYLCASSSSWRALGNTIYFGEGSWLTVV.

The chain employs TRBV30 and TRBJ2-1; TRBD2 matches 9 bases. This CDR3 comprises 16 residues. Germline CDR1 and CDR2: GTSNPN and SVGIG (reference sequence). V lost 2 bases and J lost 7; bases outside the gene matches: 12. CDR3 coding DNA: TGTGCCTGGAGTCCTGGCGGGAGGGGGCGTACGAATGAGCAGTTCTTC. Protein sequence: CAWSPGGRGRTNEQFF.

The J gene is TRBJ2-2, the V gene TRBV10-3, with 10 bases fitting TRBD2. V trimming: 6 bases; J trimming: 5 bases; junction bases outside the gene matches: 3. CDR1 and CDR2 from the germline V gene are ENHRY and SYGVKD. The CDR3 spans 14 residues. The CDR3 DNA reads TGTGCCATCAGGGCTAGCGGGGGAACCGGGGAGCTGTTTTTT. Its protein is CAIRASGGTGELFF.

This chain links TRBV5-1 with TRBJ2-7; D is unresolved. The CDR3 totals 13 residues. From germline, CDR1 is SGHRS and CDR2 YFSETQ. Trimming removed 0 bases from V and 4 bases from J, with 8 bases in between. The CDR3 nucleotides are TGCGCCAGCAGCTTGGGGACGGAATACGAGCAGTACTTC. This codes for CASSLGTEYEQYF.

V and J are TRBV29-1 and TRBJ2-2; D is ambiguous. V was cut by 1 base and J by 5 bases, with 8 bases left in between. CDR1 SQVTM and CDR2 ANQGSEA come from the germline V gene. The CDR3 runs 13 residues. CDR3 DNA: TGCAGCGTTGAAGGGGCAGTAACCGGGGAGCTGTTTTTT. Its protein is CSVEGAVTGELFF.

This clone was counted a single time. The V and J genes are TRBV9 and TRBJ2-7; 7 bases map to TRBD1. The trim removed 4 bases at V and 2 bases at J, leaving 9 bases unmatched. Germline lookup yields CDR1 SGDLS and CDR2 YYNGEE. The CDR3 runs to 15 residues. In DNA form, the CDR3 reads TGTGCCAGCAGCCCCCTCGGGACAGCAACCTACGAGCAGTACTTC. Protein product: CASSPLGTATYEQYF.

The chain recombines TRBV6-4 with TRBJ2-5; TRBD2 aligns across 8 bases. The DNA end is more similar to TRBJ2-7, so the J call may be wrong. This CDR3 is 15 amino acids long. Germline V lookup: CDR1 MRHNA, CDR2 SNTAGT. As DNA, the CDR3 is TGTGCCAGCAGCCCGGCCGGGGGGGCGGTCTACGAGCAGTACTTC. It specifies CASSPAGGAVYEQYF.

V and J are TRBV10-2 and TRBJ2-7, with D perhaps matching TRBD1 (6 bases). This CDR3 is 13 amino acids long. Germline CDR1 reads WSHSY; CDR2 reads SAAADI. Trimming left V 4 bases short and J 3 bases short, with 10 bases between. Here the CDR3 reads CASSVGQFYEQYF. CDR3 in DNA: TGCGCCAGCAGTGTAGGACAGTTCTACGAGCAGTACTTC.